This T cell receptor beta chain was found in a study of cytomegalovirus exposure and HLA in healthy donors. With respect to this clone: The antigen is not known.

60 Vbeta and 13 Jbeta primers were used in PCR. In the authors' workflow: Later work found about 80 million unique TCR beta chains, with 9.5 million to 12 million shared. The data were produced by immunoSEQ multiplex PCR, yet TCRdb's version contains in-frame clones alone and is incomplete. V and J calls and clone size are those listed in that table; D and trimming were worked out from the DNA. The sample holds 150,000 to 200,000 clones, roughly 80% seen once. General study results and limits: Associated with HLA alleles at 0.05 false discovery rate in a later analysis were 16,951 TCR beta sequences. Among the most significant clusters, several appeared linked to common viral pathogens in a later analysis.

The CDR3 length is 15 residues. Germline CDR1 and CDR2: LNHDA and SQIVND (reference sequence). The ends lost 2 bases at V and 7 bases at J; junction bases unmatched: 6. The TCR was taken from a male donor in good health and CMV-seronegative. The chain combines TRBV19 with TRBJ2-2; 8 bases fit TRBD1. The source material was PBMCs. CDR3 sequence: CASSIRAQGVGELFF. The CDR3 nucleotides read TGTGCCAGTAGTATAAGGGCACAGGGGGTCGGGGAGCTGTTTTTT.